Sequencing of this T cell receptor (beta chain) was carried out in a study of T cell responses to AZD1222 COVID-19 vaccine. Profiled with immunoSEQ multiplex PCR; TCRdb holds only in-frame clones, not every one. The table includes 150,000 to 200,000 clones, roughly 90% detected once. V gave up 4 bases and J gave up 3 bases, with 7 bases separating them. CDR3 size: 13 residues. CDR1 is SGHTA and CDR2 is FQGNSA in the germline V gene. The TCR sequence derives from an adult in good health. The material was peripheral blood, obtained on day 0 of AZD1222 vaccination. This sequence joins TRBV7-2 and TRBJ1-3; D not resolved. This CDR3 is CASSSAGGNTIYF. Here the CDR3 DNA reads TGTGCCAGCAGCTCAGCGGGTGGAAACACCATATATTTT.